The T cell receptor (beta chain) under discussion was sequenced for a study of T cell clonality in common variable immunodeficiency (dated by TCRdb to the mid-2010s). The research as a whole found: It was noted by the authors that sequencing of the repertoires of T cell subpopulations would be needed to clarify the cause of the increased clonality in CVID. Increased TCRbeta clonality was found in CVID subjects compared with healthy controls (t-test p = 0.018), with the increase being most characteristic of about a third of subjects. Differences among patients in the CVID cohort limited the correlations between repertoire features and clinical complications. CVID TCRbeta sequences reportedly showed fewer deletions and N-nucleotide insertions and lacked highly modified clones with 13 or more V deletions. Healthy controls shared more TCRbeta clones with each other than CVID subjects shared among themselves (p < 0.0001). Even though DNA input was the same, control samples had an average of about 90,000 unique sequences each, compared with about 32,000 in CVID samples.

This clone was counted at least ten times. Its antigen remains unidentified. The sequenced fragment ends 3 residues before the CDR3 boundary, so the rest is inferred from the germline J gene. Most CVID patients and most healthy controls were of Caucasian heritage. Heparinized peripheral whole blood samples of 5 to 8 ml were collected from each donor. Genomic DNA from adults with common variable immune deficiency (CVID) and from healthy adult controls was used to sequence TCRbeta CDR3 repertoires. A total of some 22 healthy adult volunteers (about twelve female and around ten male; age range about 23 to 75 years, mean age about 34) were included in the control group. Diluted blood was density-centrifuged over Hypaque 1077 or Ficoll-Paque to isolate peripheral blood mononuclear cells. Unsorted mononuclear cells served as the source of genomic DNA, which was extracted either by Qiagen column purification or by a centrifugation-based method.

CVID samples and control samples contributed equivalent amounts of genomic DNA as sequencing input. For every sample, a 60 bp segment covering the rearranged TCRbeta CDR3 region was amplified and then sequenced. The immunoSEQ assay, a bias-corrected multiplex PCR with high-throughput sequencing, was employed for TCRbeta amplification. In the original analysis: Every unique nucleotide sequence was considered a clone and was annotated with V, D and J genes, copy number and frequency. Sequences were labeled productive if in frame, and non-productive if out of frame or containing stop codons. As previously described, Shannon's entropy was used to calculate clonality. Mean CDR3 Kyte-Doolittle hydropathy was derived from the predicted amino acid sequences of productive clones. Using the R hclust function, scaled V gene usage was clustered hierarchically with Manhattan distance and complete linkage. To assess clone sharing by CDR3 amino acid sequence, 12 repertoires per group were resampled over 100 rounds. The repertoires were screened for 70 published EBV-specific TCRbeta sequences and roughly 240 published CMV-specific TCRbeta sequences. Analysis left out a couple of CVID samples that produced under 10,000 sequences, so around 40 CVID repertoires remained. This is the immuneACCESS table as TCRdb keeps it, with only in-frame sequences that have V and J called. A part of the clones is gone; compared with another copy, unresolved V genes explain less than half, and the rest is unexplained. V, J and clone size derive from that table, while D and trimming were established from the DNA sequence. The sample records 30,000 or so clones, none occurring a single time. The ten largest make up 3.5% to 4% of the sample.

Taken from cysteine to phenylalanine, the CDR3 has 15 residues. Only the CDR3 bases that were read are kept: 36 of them, in frame from base 1. Trimming takes 0 bases off V and 0 bases off J; junction bases not matched to a gene: 5. CDR1 and CDR2, per the germline V gene (reference sequence), are DFQATT and SNEGSKA. This chain is built from TRBV20-1 and TRBJ2-7; the central 7 bases match TRBD1. The receptor was isolated from a person aged 18 to 75 in good health. The sequenced material came from peripheral blood mononuclear cells. The CDR3 region: CSARDTTGPSYEQYF. CDR3 DNA (partial): TGCAGTGCTAGAGATACGACAGGGCCCTCCTACGAG.